A single sample is the source of the 11 T cell receptor beta chains below, sequenced in a study of early T cells in non-severe SARS-CoV-2 infection. TCRdb re-derived calls from the 5' RACE reads in MiXCR, one entry per CDR3 protein. The sample lists 55,000 to 65,000 distinct CDR3 sequences; over 12% were seen once. Specimen: whole blood, collected at baseline. Source of these receptors: an adult who was a healthcare worker with PCR-confirmed SARS-CoV-2 infection or an uninfected control (not recorded which).

This clonotype was found a few times. The chain has TRBV7-3 and TRBJ2-1, with D tentatively TRBD2 (6 bases). The V end lost 5 bases, the J end lost 4 bases, and 18 bases lay between the germline ends. The CDR3 loop spans 16 amino acids. Germline loops: CDR1 SGHTA, CDR2 FQGTGA. The CDR3: CASSPREGSGYNEQFF. CDR3 DNA sequence: TGTGCCAGCAGCCCGCGGGAAGGTAGCGGATACAATGAGCAGTTCTTC.

This clonotype occurred once. This chain joins TRBV6-1 and TRBJ2-2, with D possibly being TRBD2 (5 bases). The CDR3 totals 16 residues. Germline values: CDR1 MNHNS, CDR2 SASEGT. The V end was cut by 2 bases, the J end by 4 bases, with 14 bases between. The CDR3 sequence: CASSESAGLSTGELFF. Here the CDR3 DNA reads TGTGCCAGCAGTGAATCGGCGGGCCTTAGCACCGGGGAGCTGTTTTTT.

A few counts support this clonotype. V usage is TRBV12-3 or TRBV12-4 and J usage is TRBJ2-7; D may be TRBD1 or TRBD2 (5 bases each). The CDR3 spans 15 residues. The V end was cut by 3 bases, the J end by 2 bases, with 14 bases between. CDR3 loop: CASSFLAGSPYEQYF. CDR3 DNA sequence: TGTGCCAGCAGTTTCTTGGCAGGGAGCCCCTACGAGCAGTACTTC.

This clonotype showed up just a few times. The chain combines TRBV7-9 with TRBJ1-1; D not resolved. Germline V gene sequence: CDR1 SEHNR, CDR2 FQNEAQ (reference sequence). CDR3 length equals 12 residues. Trimming cost V 7 bases and J 6 bases, with 12 bases left between them. CDR3 region: CASNSGFAEAFF. The CDR3 coding sequence is TGTGCCAGCAACTCCGGGTTCGCTGAAGCTTTCTTT.

This clonotype was observed a handful of times. The chain combines TRBV6-1 with TRBJ2-4; 13 bases agree with TRBD2. The CDR3 is made up of 20 amino acids. Per the germline V gene, CDR1 is MNHNS and CDR2 is SASEGT. J lost 0 bases, V lost 4 bases, and 12 bases had no gene match. In DNA form, the CDR3 reads TGTGCCAGCAGTGTCTCCGGGACTAGCGGGATGGGGCTAGCCAAAAACATTCAGTACTTC. Residues: CASSVSGTSGMGLAKNIQYF.

This clonotype was found a few times. The genes are TRBV7-9 and TRBJ2-2, with 10 nucleotides matching TRBD1. The CDR3 runs 18 residues. V dropped 0 bases and J dropped 2; count of bases not matched to a gene: 6. The germline gives CDR1 SEHNR, CDR2 FQNEAQ (reference sequence). The CDR3 loop is CASSLAPGTGENTGELFF. CDR3 nucleotides: TGTGCCAGCAGCTTAGCCCCCGGGACAGGGGAAAACACCGGGGAGCTGTTTTTT.

This chain connects TRBV2 to TRBJ1-6, with no clear D. With 7 bases removed from V and 8 bases from J, the gap between germline ends came to 12 bases. This CDR3 contains 13 residues. Germline CDR1 and CDR2: SNHLY and FYNNEI. The CDR3 DNA reads as TGTGCCAGCACCATTAACGCTTATTCACCCCTCCACTTT. Its protein is CASTINAYSPLHF.

This chain links TRBV25-1 with TRBJ2-2, with 8 bases matching TRBD1. There are 14 residues in the CDR3. Germline assignment: CDR1 MGHDK and CDR2 SYGVNS. The V gene end was trimmed by 6 bases and the J gene end by 3 bases; junction bases not matched to a gene: 3. The CDR3 nucleotides are TGTGCCAGCAGGACAGGGGACGACACCGGGGAGCTGTTTTTT. Translated, it gives CASRTGDDTGELFF.

In this sample, this clonotype turned up a few times. The chain combines TRBV20-1 with TRBJ2-5, with 8 positions matching TRBD1. V lost 6 bases to trimming and J lost 4 bases; unmatched junction nucleotides: 13. The CDR3 has 15 residues. Germline CDR1 reads DFQATT; CDR2 reads SNEGSKA (reference sequence). Here the CDR3 reads CSARSGTGFRETQYF. CDR3 bases: TGCAGTGCAAGATCCGGGACAGGATTTCGAGAGACCCAGTACTTC.

V usage is TRBV9 and J usage is TRBJ1-3; D call uncertain. The CDR3 runs 14 residues. V lost 4 bases to trimming and J lost 4 bases, with 12 bases between them. Germline assignment: CDR1 SGDLS and CDR2 YYNGEE. This CDR3 is CASSSTGGGNTIYF. The CDR3 nucleotides are TGTGCCAGCAGCTCGACGGGAGGCGGAAACACCATATATTTT.

This clonotype has ten or more counts. This chain uses TRBV5-1 with TRBJ1-1; D is undetermined. There are 18 residues in the CDR3. The germline V and J ends were trimmed by 0 bases and 1 base, with 19 bases remaining between them. Germline CDR1 reads SGHRS; CDR2 reads YFSETQ. The CDR3 loop reads CASSLGYLTTTSNTEAFF. CDR3 coding DNA: TGCGCCAGCAGCTTGGGATATCTGACAACCACCTCGAACACTGAAGCTTTCTTT.